Given below is one TCR beta chain in context. What it binds is unknown. The data stem from a study of post-analysis software for immune sequencing data. Findings and limits, study-wide: There was significantly lower normalized Chao1 diversity in multiple sclerosis patients than in controls.

Unique molecular identifiers were built into the TCR beta cDNA libraries. TCRdb passed the PCR reads through MiXCR, listing each CDR3 protein once. Of about 540,000 distinct CDR3 sequences in the sample, about a third are singletons; the top ten hold 6%. This receptor was identified in a girl aged 2-17 years with multiple sclerosis. Sequencing was performed on blood.

The CDR3 protein is CASKDTEAFF. As DNA, the CDR3 is TGTGCCAGCAAGGACACTGAAGCTTTCTTT. The chain couples TRBV6-1 to TRBJ1-1, with D unclear. The ends were cut back, 7 bases at V and 3 bases at J, with 3 bases in the middle. Germline V lookup: CDR1 MNHNS, CDR2 SASEGT. The CDR3 is made up of 10 amino acids.